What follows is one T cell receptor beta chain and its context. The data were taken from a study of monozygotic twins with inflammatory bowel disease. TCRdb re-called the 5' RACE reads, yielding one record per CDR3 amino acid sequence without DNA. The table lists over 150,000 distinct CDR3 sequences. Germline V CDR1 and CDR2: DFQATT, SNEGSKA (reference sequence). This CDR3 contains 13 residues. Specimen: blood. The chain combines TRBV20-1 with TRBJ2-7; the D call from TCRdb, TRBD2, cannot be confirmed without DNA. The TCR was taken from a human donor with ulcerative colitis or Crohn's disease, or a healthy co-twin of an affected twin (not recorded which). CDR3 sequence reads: CSAHQTSLYEQYF.